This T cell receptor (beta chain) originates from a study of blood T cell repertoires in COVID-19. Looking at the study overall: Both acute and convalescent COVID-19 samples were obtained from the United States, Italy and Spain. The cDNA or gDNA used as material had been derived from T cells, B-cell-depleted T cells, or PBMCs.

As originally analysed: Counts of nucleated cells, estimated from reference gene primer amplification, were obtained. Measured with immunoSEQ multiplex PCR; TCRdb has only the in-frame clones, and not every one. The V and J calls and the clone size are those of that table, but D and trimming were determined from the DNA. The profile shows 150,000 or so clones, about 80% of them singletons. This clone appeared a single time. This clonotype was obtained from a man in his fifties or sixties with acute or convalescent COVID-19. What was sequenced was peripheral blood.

The CDR3: CASSASRSGLNSPLHF. DNA of the CDR3: TGTGCCAGTAGTGCCTCCCGATCGGGACTCAATTCACCCCTCCACTTT. V is TRBV19 and J is TRBJ1-6; a possible D gene is TRBD1 (5 bases). This CDR3 spans 16 amino acids. V dropped 5 bases and J dropped 7 bases, with 18 bases sitting between them. Germline V gives CDR1 LNHDA, CDR2 SQIVND (reference sequence).